The clone carrying this T cell receptor beta chain was counted only a few times. CD45RO/CCR7/CD25/CD127/CD95/CD27 staining was used to isolate CD4+ naive, central memory, regulatory and stem cell-like memory cells by sorting. This CDR3 comprises 15 residues. Per germline, CDR1 SGDLS and CDR2 YYNGEE. The V and J ends lost 1 base and 0 bases respectively, with 8 bases between them. Isolated RNA was reverse transcribed in full, so expressed TCRB transcripts were sequenced. The method was immunoSEQ multiplex PCR; TCRdb's version includes in-frame clones alone and lacks a portion of them. The sample consists of some 300,000 clones, approximately 8.1% of them appearing once. This specimen belongs to a study of beta chain features in type 1 diabetes. At the level of the study: Across all samples, some 110 million sorted cells were examined.

The chain links TRBV9 to TRBJ1-3; D is unclear. The sample comprised central memory CD4+ T cells from blood. The origin of this receptor is a woman aged 18-29 years in good health. This CDR3 reads CASSVNPSSGNTIYF. DNA for the CDR3: TGTGCCAGCAGCGTAAACCCCAGCTCTGGAAACACCATATATTTT.